This TCR beta chain was observed in a study of CD4 and CD8 cells across lung adenocarcinoma regions. Germline-derived CDR1 and CDR2 are WNHNN and SYGVQD (reference sequence). This CDR3 has 14 amino acids. A single record per CDR3 protein comes from TCRdb applying MiXCR to the PCR reads. The repertoire holds about 12,000 distinct CDR3 sequences, with about 50% as singletons. V gene TRBV10-1 combines with J gene TRBJ2-5, with 9 bases identical to TRBD2. The end of the DNA is better explained by TRBJ2-7, so the J call may be wrong. The TCR was taken from a female donor with lung adenocarcinoma. The CD4 and CD8 labels of this study may be unreliable. The sample comprised CD8+ T cells from the center of a lung tumor. CDR3 amino acids: CARGEAGGTYEQYF. The DNA for the CDR3 is TGCGCCAGGGGGGAGGCGGGGGGGACCTACGAGCAGTACTTC.